This passage covers 21 T cell receptor beta chains from one sample sequenced in a study of blood T cell repertoires in COVID-19. Sequencing was performed with immunoSEQ multiplex PCR; in TCRdb, only in-frame clones are kept and a portion is missing. The data show 140,000 to 150,000 clones, roughly 75% seen once. Sequenced material: PBMCs or T cells enriched from blood (not recorded which). The receptors here all came from a woman in her forties or fifties who had recovered from COVID-19.

The V and J genes are TRBV18 and TRBJ2-7; a weak D match, TRBD1 (6 bases). From germline, CDR1 is KGHSH and CDR2 LQKENI. V was shortened by 3 bases and J by 2 bases, with 11 bases between the two germline ends. The CDR3 runs to 14 residues. CDR3 sequence: CASSPPDRPYEQYF. The CDR3 DNA follows: TGTGCCAGCTCACCTCCCGACAGGCCCTACGAGCAGTACTTC.

Only a few counts were recorded for this clone. The chain uses TRBV7-8 and TRBJ1-2, with a weak D call TRBD1 (5 bases). This CDR3 region has 14 residues. Trimming left V 4 bases short and J 6 bases short, with 15 bases between. Germline CDR1 SGHVS, CDR2 FQNEAQ. Here the CDR3 reads CASSSVGVVDGYTF. In DNA form, the CDR3 reads TGTGCCAGCAGCTCCGTAGGGGTAGTCGATGGCTACACCTTC. Complete variable domain (other parts from reference TRBV7-8 and TRBJ1-2): GAGVSQSPRYKVAKRGQDVALRCDPISGHVSLFWYQQALGQGPEFLTYFQNEAQLDKSGLPSDRFFAERPEGSVSTLKIQRTQQEDSAVYLCASSSVGVVDGYTFGSGTRLTVV.

The chain links TRBV11-3 to TRBJ2-5; D is ambiguous. This CDR3 has 13 amino acids. V was shortened by 3 bases and J by 2 bases, with 7 bases between the two germline ends. Germline V CDR1 and CDR2: SGHNT, YENEEA. The DNA of the CDR3 is TGTGCCAGCAGCTTTAGCTCTCAAGAGACCCAGTACTTC. It is translated as CASSFSSQETQYF.

The chain joins TRBV29-1 to TRBJ1-1; D perhaps matches TRBD1 (6 bases). CDR1 SQVTM and CDR2 ANQGSEA come from the germline V gene. Deletions cut 8 bases from V and 7 bases from J, with 23 bases between. The CDR3 spans 14 residues. CDR3 coding DNA: TGCAGCACCAAGCCCAGCGGGACACTGGGTGAAGCTTTCTTT. It yields the protein CSTKPSGTLGEAFF.

The chain combines TRBV5-1 with TRBJ1-1, with D perhaps matching TRBD1 (5 bases). Germline V CDR1 and CDR2: SGHRS, YFSETQ. V dropped 4 bases and J dropped 0 bases, with 10 bases sitting between them. This CDR3 comprises 14 residues. CDR3 loop: CASSAGQLNTEAFF. The CDR3 DNA is TGCGCCAGCAGCGCCGGACAACTGAACACTGAAGCTTTCTTT.

The CDR3 protein is CASSFRDTQYF. CDR3 bases: TGTGCCAGCAGTTTCAGGGATACGCAGTATTTT. This chain joins TRBV27 and TRBJ2-3; D unclear. With 3 bases removed from V and 6 bases from J, the gap between germline ends came to 4 bases. The CDR3 loop spans 11 amino acids. Germline V CDR1 and CDR2: MNHEY, SMNVEV (reference sequence).

V usage is TRBV19 and J usage is TRBJ1-1; 11 nucleotides align to TRBD1. Losses at the gene ends were 4 bases for V and 0 bases for J; bases not matched to a gene: 13. Germline CDR1 LNHDA, CDR2 SQIVND (reference sequence). This CDR3 is built from 19 residues. DNA for the CDR3: TGTGCCAGTAGTAGGGGGACAGGGGGTTCCCTTTCCCTGAACACTGAAGCTTTCTTT. This encodes CASSRGTGGSLSLNTEAFF.

V is TRBV5-8 and J is TRBJ2-1; D may be TRBD1 (6 bases). Deletions cut 2 bases from V and 7 bases from J, with 13 bases between. CDR3 length equals 14 residues. Germline CDR1 and CDR2: SGHTS and YDEGEE. CDR3 in DNA: TGTGCCAGCAGCTTCTGGACAGTCAAAAATGAGCAGTTCTTC. Translating it yields CASSFWTVKNEQFF.

This clone appeared a single time. The genes are TRBV19 and TRBJ2-1, with TRBD1 matching over 12 bases. This CDR3 has 16 residues. Per germline, CDR1 LNHDA and CDR2 SQIVND (reference sequence). Trimming took 1 base from V and 7 from J; bases not matched to a gene: 5. The CDR3 coding sequence is TGTGCCAGTAGTATAGTGGGGACAGGGGGCCTTAATGAGCAGTTCTTC. As protein: CASSIVGTGGLNEQFF.

The chain has TRBV11-2 and TRBJ2-7, with 8 bases fitting TRBD1. J was trimmed by 3 bases and V by 5 bases; bases with no gene match: 9. Germline assignment: CDR1 SGHAT and CDR2 FQNNGV. The length of the CDR3 is 15 residues. CDR3 loop: CASSTGQGEFYEQYF. For the CDR3, the DNA is TGTGCCAGCAGCACCGGACAGGGAGAGTTCTACGAGCAGTACTTC.

The V and J genes are TRBV3-1 (or the pseudogene TRBV3-2) and TRBJ2-7; 8 nucleotides align to TRBD1. CDR3 length: 13 residues. V shed 4 bases and J 7 bases; nucleotides not matched to a gene: 6. The germline V gene encodes CDR1 LGHDT and CDR2 YNNKEL (reference sequence). CDR3 amino acids: CASSPLTGGEQYF. Written as DNA, the CDR3 is TGTGCCAGCAGCCCCCTAACAGGGGGAGAGCAGTACTTC.

The V call is TRBV19, the J call TRBJ2-1, with D tentatively TRBD1 (5 bases). CDR1 and CDR2 from the germline V gene are LNHDA and SQIVND (reference sequence). The CDR3 is 14 residues long. Trimming cost V 3 bases and J 3 bases, with 9 bases left between them. CDR3 coding DNA: TGTGCCAGTAGTATCCAGACAGTCTACAATGAGCAGTTCTTC. It codes for CASSIQTVYNEQFF.

V is TRBV10-1 and J is TRBJ1-2; D is uncertain. CDR3 length: 13 amino acids. V dropped 2 bases and J dropped 4 bases, with 8 bases sitting between them. Germline assignment: CDR1 WNHNN and CDR2 SYGVQD (reference sequence). As DNA, the CDR3 is TGCGCCAGCAGTGAGACAGTCGGCTATGGCTACACCTTC. Protein: CASSETVGYGYTF.

CDR3 coding DNA: TGTGCCAGCAGCTTCCCAGGGGGCAACTATGGCTACACCTTC. It is translated as CASSFPGGNYGYTF. The chain links TRBV7-9 to TRBJ1-2, with 8 bases identical to TRBD1. This CDR3 is 14 amino acids long. Germline V lookup: CDR1 SEHNR, CDR2 FQNEAQ (reference sequence). V trimming: 3 bases; J trimming: 2 bases; junction bases outside the gene matches: 2.

The rearrangement uses TRBV14 and TRBJ2-7, with D possibly matching TRBD2 (6 bases). The CDR3 contains 14 residues. Between the trimmed V and J ends, which lost 3 bases and 3 bases, there was a span of 12 bases. The germline gives CDR1 SGHDN, CDR2 FVKESK. The CDR3 DNA reads TGTGCCAGCAGCCAGAAGACTAGATTCTACGAGCAGTACTTC. Protein sequence: CASSQKTRFYEQYF.

This clone was observed a handful of times. This chain joins TRBV28 and TRBJ1-5; 7 positions agree with TRBD1. CDR3 length equals 17 residues. The V and J ends lost 1 base and 4 bases, in that order; junction bases with no gene match: 10. The germline V gene has CDR1 MDHEN and CDR2 SYDVKM. CDR3 residues: CASSLFLYRGNNQPQHF. DNA of the CDR3: TGTGCCAGCAGTTTATTTCTATACAGGGGAAATAATCAGCCCCAGCATTTT. The full variable domain, its missing parts supplied by reference TRBV28 and TRBJ1-5, is DVKVTQSSRYLVKRTGEKVFLECVQDMDHENMFWYRQDPGLGLRLIYFSYDVKMKEKGDIPEGYSVSREKKERFSLILESASTNQTSMYLCASSLFLYRGNNQPQHFGDGTRLSIL.

CDR3 sequence reads: CASSQDYERGQYEQYF. CDR3 DNA: TGTGCCAGCAGCCAAGATTATGAGCGGGGGCAGTACGAGCAGTACTTC. The V gene is TRBV3-1 (or the pseudogene TRBV3-2), the J gene TRBJ2-7; 8 nucleotides line up with TRBD2. V was pared by 0 bases and J by 4 bases, with 8 bases of the junction left unmatched. There are 16 residues in the CDR3. Germline-derived CDR1 and CDR2 are LGHDT and YNNKEL (reference sequence).

This chain joins TRBV5-4 and TRBJ2-5, with TRBD1 as a possible D gene (6 bases). V was clipped by 3 bases and J by 1 base, with 7 bases between them. There are 13 residues in the CDR3. From germline, CDR1 is SGHNT and CDR2 YYREEE (reference sequence). Here the CDR3 reads CASSWDTQETQYF. CDR3 bases: TGTGCCAGCAGCTGGGACACCCAAGAGACCCAGTACTTC.

CDR3 sequence reads: CASSQEVRHSGNTIYF. CDR3 nucleotides: TGTGCCAGCAGCCAAGAAGTCCGACACTCTGGAAACACCATATATTTT. The chain combines TRBV4-2 with TRBJ1-3; D unclear. V was cut by 0 bases and J by 0 bases, with 9 bases left in between. Germline V gene data show CDR1 as LGHNA and CDR2 as YNFKEQ. The CDR3 is 16 residues long.

The J gene is TRBJ2-2, the V gene TRBV7-9; possibly TRBD2 for D (6 bases). Germline V gene sequence: CDR1 SEHNR, CDR2 FQNEAQ (reference sequence). Trimming cost V 4 bases and J 6 bases, with 9 bases left between them. This CDR3 spans 13 amino acids. DNA of the CDR3: TGTGCCAGCAGCTCGGAGGGCGCCGGGGAGCTGTTTTTT. Its protein product is CASSSEGAGELFF.

This clone appeared a single time. The rearrangement uses TRBV28 and TRBJ1-2; 8 bases are a match to TRBD1. Unmatched junction bases numbered 7, after V lost 5 bases and J lost 8 bases. The CDR3 totals 13 residues. The germline CDR1 and CDR2 sequences are MDHEN and SYDVKM. The CDR3 protein is CASSGRQGRGYTF. The CDR3 DNA sequence: TGTGCCAGCAGTGGCAGACAGGGGAGAGGCTACACCTTC.